A selection of T cell receptor beta chains follows, all from one sample in a study of cytomegalovirus exposure and HLA in healthy donors. This table comes from immunoSEQ multiplex PCR, and its TCRdb copy is limited to in-frame clones, with some not included. This sample has under 150,000 clones, with over 60% found just once. Sequenced sample: PBMCs. The receptors come from a man aged 25 to 40 in good health and CMV-seronegative. CDR3s include the opening cysteine and the closing phenylalanine or tryptophan. Fields, in order: CDR3 DNA, CDR3 protein, J gene, V gene, D gene, clone size. A D gene is named only where the DNA matches it firmly. A clone size is listed for some rows: how often the clone was seen (once, few, many), or a class if it is expanded.

CDR3 DNA: TGTGCCAGCAGTTATGGGGGGGGCTACACCTTC
CDR3 protein: CASSYGGGYTF
J gene: TRBJ1-2
V gene: TRBV6-5
D gene: -
clone size: -

CDR3 DNA: TGTGCCAGCAGTTTCGAGACTAGCGGATCAGATACGCAGTATTTT
CDR3 protein: CASSFETSGSDTQYF
J gene: TRBJ2-3
V gene: TRBV27
D gene: TRBD2
clone size: few

CDR3 DNA: TGTGCGGGGTTGGTTGGGGAGATCCGGGCCCAGTACTTC
CDR3 protein: CAGLVGEIRAQYF
J gene: TRBJ2-5
V gene: TRBV30
D gene: -
clone size: -

CDR3 DNA: TGTGCCAGCAGCTTAATACAGAGAATCAATGAAAACACTGAAGCTTTCTTT
CDR3 protein: CASSLIQRINENTEAFF
J gene: TRBJ1-1
V gene: TRBV7-9
D gene: -
clone size: -

CDR3 DNA: TGTGCCAGCAGCATAGACAGGGCCTATGGCTACACCTTC
CDR3 protein: CASSIDRAYGYTF
J gene: TRBJ1-2
V gene: TRBV7-8
D gene: TRBD1
clone size: -

CDR3 DNA: TGCGCCAGCAGTGACGGGACTAGCGCCACCTACGAGCAGTACTTC
CDR3 protein: CASSDGTSATYEQYF
J gene: TRBJ2-7
V gene: TRBV10-1
D gene: TRBD2
clone size: once

CDR3 DNA: TGCGCCAGCAGCCTGACAGGGGCCTATGGCTACACCTTC
CDR3 protein: CASSLTGAYGYTF
J gene: TRBJ1-2
V gene: TRBV5-1
D gene: TRBD1
clone size: once

CDR3 DNA: TGTGCCAGCTCGAAGGGACTAGCGCAGGACGAGCAGTACTTC
CDR3 protein: CASSKGLAQDEQYF
J gene: TRBJ2-7
V gene: TRBV18
D gene: TRBD2
clone size: -

CDR3 DNA: TGTGCCAGCAGACGGACAGGGGGCTATGGCTACACCTTC
CDR3 protein: CASRRTGGYGYTF
J gene: TRBJ1-2
V gene: TRBV7-2
D gene: TRBD1
clone size: -

CDR3 DNA: TGCGCCAGCAGCCAAGACACGGAGAGGAACTATGGCTACACCTTC
CDR3 protein: CASSQDTERNYGYTF
J gene: TRBJ1-2
V gene: TRBV4-3
D gene: -
clone size: -

CDR3 DNA: TGTGCCAGCAGCTTAGGGGGGACAGGCTATGGCTACACCTTC
CDR3 protein: CASSLGGTGYGYTF
J gene: TRBJ1-2
V gene: TRBV7-6
D gene: TRBD1
clone size: -

CDR3 DNA: TGTGCCAGTAGTATAAGCGGGATGGCCCAAGAGACCCAGTACTTC
CDR3 protein: CASSISGMAQETQYF
J gene: TRBJ2-5
V gene: TRBV19
D gene: TRBD2
clone size: -

CDR3 DNA: TGTGCCAGCAGTCGACAGGGTGCCCACGAGCAGTACTTC
CDR3 protein: CASSRQGAHEQYF
J gene: TRBJ2-7
V gene: TRBV6-5
D gene: TRBD1
clone size: once

CDR3 DNA: TGTGCCAGCAGCTTAGTTGGGGGGCGGCACCCAGGGGGCGAGCAGTACTTC
CDR3 protein: CASSLVGGRHPGGEQYF
J gene: TRBJ2-7
V gene: TRBV7-2
D gene: -
clone size: -

CDR3 DNA: TGTGCCAGTCGTACTGGGGGCGCATCCGAGCAGTACTTC
CDR3 protein: CASRTGGASEQYF
J gene: TRBJ2-7
V gene: TRBV6-6
D gene: -
clone size: -

CDR3 DNA: TGTGCCAGCAGCTACCCCCGGGCTAGCGGGAGTTACGAGCAGTACTTC
CDR3 protein: CASSYPRASGSYEQYF
J gene: TRBJ2-7
V gene: TRBV28
D gene: TRBD2
clone size: -

CDR3 DNA: TGTGCCAGCAGCGTAGACGAGGCAGGGGTCCTCTCTGGAAACACCATATATTTT
CDR3 protein: CASSVDEAGVLSGNTIYF
J gene: TRBJ1-3
V gene: TRBV9
D gene: -
clone size: few

CDR3 DNA: TGTGCCAGCAGGCCCGACAGGAGTCAGCCCCAGCATTTT
CDR3 protein: CASRPDRSQPQHF
J gene: TRBJ1-5
V gene: TRBV27
D gene: -
clone size: -

CDR3 DNA: TGCGCCAGCAGCTCACAGGGACAGGCAAATGAAAAACTGTTTTTT
CDR3 protein: CASSSQGQANEKLFF
J gene: TRBJ1-4
V gene: TRBV5-1
D gene: TRBD1
clone size: -

CDR3 DNA: TGTGCCAGCAGTTACCGGCAGGGGATCCCCCAGCCCCAGCATTTT
CDR3 protein: CASSYRQGIPQPQHF
J gene: TRBJ1-5
V gene: TRBV6-6
D gene: -
clone size: -

CDR3 DNA: TGTGCCAGCAGCGCGGAGATGGGGAGACACTACGAGCAGTACTTC
CDR3 protein: CASSAEMGRHYEQYF
J gene: TRBJ2-7
V gene: TRBV9
D gene: -
clone size: -

CDR3 DNA: TGTGCCAGCAGTTTGCCGGACAGGAGAAACACTGAAGCTTTCTTT
CDR3 protein: CASSLPDRRNTEAFF
J gene: TRBJ1-1
V gene: TRBV28
D gene: TRBD1
clone size: -

CDR3 DNA: TGTGCCAGCAGCGTGGGGACTAGCGGGGGCCATTACAATGAGCAGTTCTTC
CDR3 protein: CASSVGTSGGHYNEQFF
J gene: TRBJ2-1
V gene: TRBV9
D gene: TRBD2
clone size: -

CDR3 DNA: TGTGCCAGCAGCCGCCCCGACACCCCCCCTTACGAGCAGTACTTC
CDR3 protein: CASSRPDTPPYEQYF
J gene: TRBJ2-7
V gene: TRBV5-5
D gene: -
clone size: -

CDR3 DNA: TGCGCCAGCAGCAGGACAGGGTCGAACACTGAAGCTTTCTTT
CDR3 protein: CASSRTGSNTEAFF
J gene: TRBJ1-1
V gene: TRBV5-1
D gene: TRBD1
clone size: few

CDR3 DNA: TGTGCCAGCAGCGCTCCAGGGAAGCCCGACACCGGGGAGCTGTTTTTT
CDR3 protein: CASSAPGKPDTGELFF
J gene: TRBJ2-2
V gene: TRBV9
D gene: -
clone size: -

CDR3 DNA: TGTGCCAGCAGTTCTGCGGGGGCCGTGTACAATGAGCAGTTCTTC
CDR3 protein: CASSSAGAVYNEQFF
J gene: TRBJ2-1
V gene: TRBV28
D gene: -
clone size: -

CDR3 DNA: TGCAGCGTCCAGGACAGGGGGAACTATGGCTACACCTTC
CDR3 protein: CSVQDRGNYGYTF
J gene: TRBJ1-2
V gene: TRBV29-1
D gene: TRBD1
clone size: few

CDR3 DNA: TGTGCCAGCGAGGGAGGGCGGTCCGGGGCCTACGAGCAGTACTTC
CDR3 protein: CASEGGRSGAYEQYF
J gene: TRBJ2-7
V gene: TRBV6-1
D gene: TRBD2
clone size: -

CDR3 DNA: TGTGCCAGCAGCTTGGCCGAAGGACTTCAAGAGACCCAGTACTTC
CDR3 protein: CASSLAEGLQETQYF
J gene: TRBJ2-5
V gene: TRBV5-4
D gene: -
clone size: -

CDR3 DNA: TGTGCCAGCAGTGGCCCCAACAGGGGTTTGAGGGAGACCCAGTACTTC
CDR3 protein: CASSGPNRGLRETQYF
J gene: TRBJ2-5
V gene: TRBV6-1
D gene: TRBD1
clone size: -

CDR3 DNA: TGCAGTGCTAGGGGACAGTACGAGCAGTACTTC
CDR3 protein: CSARGQYEQYF
J gene: TRBJ2-7
V gene: TRBV20-1
D gene: TRBD1
clone size: -

CDR3 DNA: TGCAGCGTTGCAGGGCCCAATCAGCCCCAGCATTTT
CDR3 protein: CSVAGPNQPQHF
J gene: TRBJ1-5
V gene: TRBV29-1
D gene: -
clone size: -

CDR3 DNA: TGTGCCAGCAGTGAAGCCTTTCTTGGGACTATGGGGCCCGGGGAGCTGTTTTTT
CDR3 protein: CASSEAFLGTMGPGELFF
J gene: TRBJ2-2
V gene: TRBV2
D gene: TRBD2
clone size: -

CDR3 DNA: TGTGCCAGTAAGGCCGGGACAGGGGGCACTGAAGCTTTCTTT
CDR3 protein: CASKAGTGGTEAFF
J gene: TRBJ1-1
V gene: TRBV28
D gene: TRBD1
clone size: -

CDR3 DNA: TGTGCCATCAGTGCGGGTCAGACCGGGACTCAACCCCAGCATTTT
CDR3 protein: CAISAGQTGTQPQHF
J gene: TRBJ1-5
V gene: TRBV10-3
D gene: -
clone size: -

CDR3 DNA: TGTGCCAGCAGCTTAGTTCCGGGACAGGGAGCGGGGCACTATGGCTACACCTTC
CDR3 protein: CASSLVPGQGAGHYGYTF
J gene: TRBJ1-2
V gene: TRBV7-9
D gene: TRBD1
clone size: -

CDR3 DNA: TGCGCCAGCAGCCAAGATTTAGGGGCGAACACCGGGGAGCTGTTTTTT
CDR3 protein: CASSQDLGANTGELFF
J gene: TRBJ2-2
V gene: TRBV4-3
D gene: -
clone size: -

CDR3 DNA: TGTGCCAGCAGTTTTGGGGCAGAAGCTTTCTTT
CDR3 protein: CASSFGAEAFF
J gene: TRBJ1-1
V gene: TRBV28
D gene: -
clone size: -

CDR3 DNA: TGTGCCAGCAAGGACTACCAAGAGACCCAGTACTTC
CDR3 protein: CASKDYQETQYF
J gene: TRBJ2-5
V gene: TRBV6-1
D gene: -
clone size: -

CDR3 DNA: TGTGCCAGCAGCTTAGACGGGACAGATTATGGCTACACCTTC
CDR3 protein: CASSLDGTDYGYTF
J gene: TRBJ1-2
V gene: TRBV7-9
D gene: TRBD1
clone size: -

CDR3 DNA: TGTGCCAGCAGCGTAGAACTAGCGGGTAACTACGAGCAGTACTTC
CDR3 protein: CASSVELAGNYEQYF
J gene: TRBJ2-7
V gene: TRBV9
D gene: TRBD2
clone size: -

CDR3 DNA: TGTGCCAGCAGCCAAGATAGTACAGCAGCAGCCTCTGGGGCCAACGTCCTGACTTTC
CDR3 protein: CASSQDSTAAASGANVLTF
J gene: TRBJ2-6
V gene: TRBV4-2
D gene: -
clone size: -

CDR3 DNA: TGTGCCAGCAGCTTCGGGGGGGCCGGTGAAAAACTGTTTTTT
CDR3 protein: CASSFGGAGEKLFF
J gene: TRBJ1-4
V gene: TRBV7-9
D gene: -
clone size: -

CDR3 DNA: TGTGCCAGCAGCGTAGGAGGAACTGGGTTTGGTGAAAAACTGTTTTTT
CDR3 protein: CASSVGGTGFGEKLFF
J gene: TRBJ1-4
V gene: TRBV9
D gene: -
clone size: -

CDR3 DNA: TGTGCCAGCAGCGTACTGGGGGGGTCGAACACTGAAGCTTTCTTT
CDR3 protein: CASSVLGGSNTEAFF
J gene: TRBJ1-1
V gene: TRBV9
D gene: -
clone size: -

CDR3 DNA: TGTGCCAGCAGACGACAGGGAGAGGGGCAGCCCCAGCATTTT
CDR3 protein: CASRRQGEGQPQHF
J gene: TRBJ1-5
V gene: TRBV28
D gene: TRBD1
clone size: -

CDR3 DNA: TGCGCCAGCAGCCCCGGGGACAGACCTAACACTGAAGCTTTCTTT
CDR3 protein: CASSPGDRPNTEAFF
J gene: TRBJ1-1
V gene: TRBV4-1
D gene: TRBD1
clone size: -

CDR3 DNA: TGTGCCATCAGACAGGGGGCTTCTGGAAACACCATATATTTT
CDR3 protein: CAIRQGASGNTIYF
J gene: TRBJ1-3
V gene: TRBV10-3
D gene: TRBD1
clone size: few

CDR3 DNA: TGTGCCAGCGGGTCCCTCAGGGGAGCCACTGAAGCTTTCTTT
CDR3 protein: CASGSLRGATEAFF
J gene: TRBJ1-1
V gene: TRBV6-1
D gene: -
clone size: -

CDR3 DNA: TGTGCCAGCAGTTCCCAGGACAGGGGGAATAATTCACCCCTCCACTTT
CDR3 protein: CASSSQDRGNNSPLHF
J gene: TRBJ1-6
V gene: TRBV6-6
D gene: TRBD1
clone size: -

CDR3 DNA: TGTGCCAGCAGTGAAGCGGGAGGGACAGATACGCAGTATTTT
CDR3 protein: CASSEAGGTDTQYF
J gene: TRBJ2-3
V gene: TRBV25-1
D gene: TRBD2
clone size: -

CDR3 DNA: TGTGCCAGCAGTTCCCTTACCGGGACTAGCGGGACCTACGAGCAGTACTTC
CDR3 protein: CASSSLTGTSGTYEQYF
J gene: TRBJ2-7
V gene: TRBV27
D gene: TRBD2
clone size: -

CDR3 DNA: TGTGCCAGCAGCTTAGGGGCTAACACTGAAGCTTTCTTT
CDR3 protein: CASSLGANTEAFF
J gene: TRBJ1-1
V gene: TRBV7-3
D gene: -
clone size: -

CDR3 DNA: TGTGCCAGCAGTCCCAGACAGGGGTTGAACACTGAAGCTTTCTTT
CDR3 protein: CASSPRQGLNTEAFF
J gene: TRBJ1-1
V gene: TRBV27
D gene: TRBD1
clone size: few

CDR3 DNA: TGTGCCAGCAGGGCGACTAGGAGGGAGACCCAGTACTTC
CDR3 protein: CASRATRRETQYF
J gene: TRBJ2-5
V gene: TRBV5-8
D gene: -
clone size: few

CDR3 DNA: TGTGCCAGCAGCTTCGGCGGGAATGAGCAGTTCTTC
CDR3 protein: CASSFGGNEQFF
J gene: TRBJ2-1
V gene: TRBV5-8
D gene: -
clone size: -

CDR3 DNA: TGTGCCAGCAGCTTAGCGGCAGGGGATGGCTACACCTTC
CDR3 protein: CASSLAAGDGYTF
J gene: TRBJ1-2
V gene: TRBV7-9
D gene: -
clone size: once